The clone carrying this T cell receptor beta chain was observed a handful of times. Its antigen is as yet unknown. It was RNA transcripts that yielded the amplified TCR beta CDR3 regions. First-round RT-PCR of the TCR CDR3 relied on the HTBI primer set. TCRdb re-called the multiplex PCR reads through MiXCR, storing one row per CDR3 protein. The table records around 800,000 distinct CDR3 sequences, 38% of them present only once. This CDR3 is built from 14 residues. CDR1 is ENHRY and CDR2 is SYGVKD in the germline V gene. V lost 6 bases, J lost 2 bases, and 4 bases stayed unmatched. This entry comes from a study of T cells in Graves' hyperthyroidism and ophthalmopathy. Whole-study findings and limits: Most thyroid clonotypes that were expanded above 0.001 also turned up in blood. Using 13 V-J features, a model discriminated ophthalmopathy from stable hyperthyroidism.

Absence of ophthalmopathy progression within 18 months defined stable Graves' hyperthyroidism. Uncontrolled infection, other autoimmune disease, pregnancy or lactation disqualified patients from enrolment. The gene calls are TRBV10-3 and TRBJ2-3; 8 positions agree with TRBD2. Sequencing was carried out using blood. This TCR was recovered from a man in his late teens or twenties with Graves' hyperthyroidism. This CDR3 reads CAIRDGGATDTQYF. CDR3 DNA: TGTGCCATCAGAGACGGGGGGGCCACAGATACGCAGTATTTT.